The rows below give T cell receptor beta chains drawn from one sample of a study of cytomegalovirus exposure and HLA in healthy donors. TCRdb's copy holds only in-frame clones and misses some; the assay was immunoSEQ multiplex PCR. The data show 90,000 to 100,000 clones, 65% to 85% seen once. The specimen sequenced was PBMCs. The receptors were gathered from a man aged 18 to 30 in good health and CMV-seronegative. Each CDR3 is given with its conserved first and last residue. A D gene is named only where the DNA matches it firmly. For some rows the clone size is stated as once, few or many, or as a class when expanded; others skip it.

j_call d_call v_call clone_size cdr3_nt cdr3_aa
TRBJ2-7 - TRBV2 - TGTGCCAGCAGTGTGGGGGGACGAACCTACGAGCAGTACTTC CASSVGGRTYEQYF
TRBJ1-2 - TRBV7-9 - TGTGCCAGCAGCTTAGGCCTAGAAAGGGGCACCTATGGCTACACCTTC CASSLGLERGTYGYTF
TRBJ1-4 - TRBV5-1 - TGCGCCAGCAGCTTTGGGGCGGATGAAAAACTGTTTTTT CASSFGADEKLFF
TRBJ2-1 - TRBV7-3 few TGTGCCAGCAGCCCAGGCAATGAGCAGTTCTTC CASSPGNEQFF
TRBJ2-1 - TRBV4-2 - TGTGCCAGCAGCCAAGATGACACGGTCCCAGAGCAGTTCTTC CASSQDDTVPEQFF
TRBJ1-5 - TRBV6-6 - TGTGCCAGCTGCCCGGAGAGTTATCAGCCCCAGCATTTT CASCPESYQPQHF
TRBJ1-1 - TRBV9 - TGTGCCAGCAGCGCCCAGGGAACGAACACTGAAGCTTTCTTT CASSAQGTNTEAFF
TRBJ2-5 TRBD2 TRBV7-8 - TGTGCCAGCAGCCCAAGTGACTGGGCTAGCGGGTTTGGGAAGACCCAGTACTTC CASSPSDWASGFGKTQYF
TRBJ1-2 TRBD1 TRBV5-1 medium-sized TGCGCCAGCAGCTTGGAGGGACAGGGCATAAGGGGCTACACCTTC CASSLEGQGIRGYTF
TRBJ1-3 - TRBV7-9 - TGTGCCAGCAGCTTAGCGCTTGGCAGATACTCTGGAAACACCATATATTTT CASSLALGRYSGNTIYF
TRBJ2-1 TRBD2 TRBV10-3 - TGTGCCACCACACCGGGGGGGGGCGATGAGCAGTTCTTC CATTPGGGDEQFF
TRBJ2-1 - TRBV15 few TGTGCCACCAGCAGAGATACGGGATCCCGCAATGAGCAGTTCTTC CATSRDTGSRNEQFF
TRBJ2-7 TRBD1 TRBV9 - TGTGCCAGCAGCGTAGGGGACAGGTACGAGCAGTACTTC CASSVGDRYEQYF
TRBJ2-3 TRBD2 TRBV14 - TGTGCCAGCAGCCAAGGGACTAGCGGGAGACCTAGCACAGATACGCAGTATTTT CASSQGTSGRPSTDTQYF
TRBJ2-1 TRBD2 TRBV11-2 once TGTGCCAGCAGCTTAGTGGGCGGGGGGCACAGGTTCTTC CASSLVGGGHRFF
TRBJ1-2 - TRBV6-5 - TGTGCCAGCAGTTTTGAGGAAAGGGGCTTCTATGGCTACACCTTC CASSFEERGFYGYTF
TRBJ1-5 TRBD1 TRBV5-5 few TGTGCCAGCAGCTTGGGGACAGGGACTATCTATAGCAATCAGCCCCAGCATTTT CASSLGTGTIYSNQPQHF
TRBJ2-3 TRBD2 TRBV7-9 few TGTGCCAGCAGCTCTCGCGGGGGGGGCACAGATACGCAGTATTTT CASSSRGGGTDTQYF
TRBJ2-1 TRBD2 TRBV5-6 - TGTGCCAGCACCATCAGGACTAGCGGGGGGCCTTTTTCACAGGGTGAGCAGTTCTTC CASTIRTSGGPFSQGEQFF
TRBJ1-1 - TRBV2 - TGTGCCAGCAGCGTACAGGGCATGAACACTGAAGCTTTCTTT CASSVQGMNTEAFF
TRBJ2-5 - TRBV18 few TGTGCCAGCTCGGAGGGACAGCAAGAGACCCAGTACTTC CASSEGQQETQYF
TRBJ1-1 - TRBV10-1 - TGCGCCAGCAGATTACAGGAGAACACTGAAGCTTTCTTT CASRLQENTEAFF
TRBJ2-3 - TRBV6-1 - TGTGCCAGCTCTCAGGGGGAGGCAGATACGCAGTATTTT CASSQGEADTQYF
TRBJ1-4 TRBD1 TRBV4-1 once TGCGCCAGCAGTCGACAGGGTGGGGGATCAACTAATGAAAAACTGTTTTTT CASSRQGGGSTNEKLFF
TRBJ2-7 TRBD2 TRBV5-6 - TGTGCCAGCAGCTTGTACAGCGGGGGGGCCGACGAGCAGTACTTC CASSLYSGGADEQYF
TRBJ1-1 - TRBV7-2 - TGTGCCAGCACCAACAGGATGAACACTGAAGCTTTCTTT CASTNRMNTEAFF
TRBJ1-6 - TRBV7-8 few TGTGCCAGCAGCCAAACTATGGACAGCAGCTCCTATAATTCACCCCTCCACTTT CASSQTMDSSSYNSPLHF
TRBJ1-5 - TRBV30 - TGTGCCTGGAGCCGGTCCAATCAGCCCCAGCATTTT CAWSRSNQPQHF
TRBJ2-7 TRBD1 TRBV29-1 - TGCAGCGCCCTTTTCAACCGGGACAGGGACTCCTACGAGCAGTACTTC CSALFNRDRDSYEQYF
TRBJ1-5 - TRBV6-5 once TGTGCCAGTAAAAAAGGGGGTAAACAGCCCCAGCATTTT CASKKGGKQPQHF
TRBJ2-1 - TRBV11-3 - TGTGCCAGCAGCAGAAGGGGGGGGGCCTACAATGAGCAGTTCTTC CASSRRGGAYNEQFF
TRBJ2-5 TRBD1 TRBV5-1 - TGCGCCAGCAGCAAGGGACAGTCCCAAGAGACCCAGTACTTC CASSKGQSQETQYF
TRBJ2-7 TRBD1 TRBV18 - TGTGCCAGCTCAACGGACAGGGAACAGCAGTACTTC CASSTDREQQYF
TRBJ1-1 TRBD1 TRBV4-1 - TGCGCCAGCAGCCATCTTGGACAGGGGGCGAATGAAGCTTTCTTT CASSHLGQGANEAFF
TRBJ2-7 TRBD1 TRBV11-2 few TGTGCCAGCAGCTCCGACAGGGGCAGCTACGAGCAGTACTTC CASSSDRGSYEQYF
TRBJ1-1 - TRBV5-6 - TGTGCCAGCAGCCCAGGACAGCGGAACACTGAAGCTTTCTTT CASSPGQRNTEAFF
TRBJ2-3 TRBD2 TRBV7-9 - TGTGCCAGCAGTCCTCGGGGGGGCAACAGTCCCACAGATACGCAGTATTTT CASSPRGGNSPTDTQYF
TRBJ2-1 - TRBV13 - TGTGCCAGCAGCACTCGGGTTGAGCAGTTCTTC CASSTRVEQFF
TRBJ2-3 TRBD2 TRBV5-1 - TGCGCCAGCAGCTTGTCTAGCGGGGTCCCAGATACGCAGTATTTT CASSLSSGVPDTQYF
TRBJ1-5 TRBD1 TRBV5-6 few TGTGCCAGCAGCTCCACAGGGGCTGGTCAGCCCCAGCATTTT CASSSTGAGQPQHF
TRBJ2-5 - TRBV6-1 - TGTGCCAGCAGATTCCGACGGGAAGAGACCCAGTACTTC CASRFRREETQYF
TRBJ1-5 - TRBV9 - TGTGCCAGCAGCGCGGGAAACGACCATCAGCCCCAGCATTTT CASSAGNDHQPQHF
TRBJ1-1 - TRBV2 - TGTGCCAGCAGTGAAGATTCACCGCAGGGCGGCACTGAAGCTTTCTTT CASSEDSPQGGTEAFF
TRBJ1-2 TRBD1 TRBV7-3 - TGTGCCAGCAGCCCGGGGACAGGGAGGAGGGGCTACACCTTC CASSPGTGRRGYTF
TRBJ1-3 - TRBV5-8 few TGTGCCAGCAGCTTACGGGGAAACACCATATATTTT CASSLRGNTIYF
TRBJ2-1 TRBD1 TRBV11-3 few TGTGCCAGCAGCTCAAGGACAGGGCGGCATGAGCAGTTCTTC CASSSRTGRHEQFF
TRBJ1-1 TRBD1 TRBV27 - TGTGCCAGCAGTTTAGGACAGGGGAACACTGAAGCTTTCTTT CASSLGQGNTEAFF
TRBJ1-1 - TRBV9 - TGTGCCAGCAGCGTAGGCGAGGGCGCTGGAGTTGGAGCTTTCTTT CASSVGEGAGVGAFF
TRBJ1-4 - TRBV5-5 - TGTGCCAGCAGCTTGGGCGGGGGGCGAAGTGAAAAACTGTTTTTT CASSLGGGRSEKLFF
TRBJ1-1 - TRBV18 - TGTGCCAGCTCACTACTACAGGGGAACACTGAAGCTTTCTTT CASSLLQGNTEAFF
TRBJ1-2 TRBD1 TRBV10-3 - TGTGCCATCAGTGAGTCGTCTCAGGTCAGGACAGGGGTGGCCTCTGACTATGGCTACACCTTC CAISESSQVRTGVASDYGYTF
TRBJ1-2 TRBD1 TRBV19 once TGTGCCAGTGGGAAGACGACAGGGAGAATTCATGGCTACACCTTC CASGKTTGRIHGYTF